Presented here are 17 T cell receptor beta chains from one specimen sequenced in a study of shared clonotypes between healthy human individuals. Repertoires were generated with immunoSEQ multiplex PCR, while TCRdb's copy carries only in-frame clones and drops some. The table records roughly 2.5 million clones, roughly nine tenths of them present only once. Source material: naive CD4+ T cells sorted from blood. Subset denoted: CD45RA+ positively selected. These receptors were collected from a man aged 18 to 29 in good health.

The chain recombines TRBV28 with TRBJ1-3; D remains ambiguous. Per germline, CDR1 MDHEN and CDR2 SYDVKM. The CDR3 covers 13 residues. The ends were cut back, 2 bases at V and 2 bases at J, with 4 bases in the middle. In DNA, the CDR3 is TGTGCCAGCAGTTTACGGGCTGGAAACACCATATATTTT. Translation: CASSLRAGNTIYF.

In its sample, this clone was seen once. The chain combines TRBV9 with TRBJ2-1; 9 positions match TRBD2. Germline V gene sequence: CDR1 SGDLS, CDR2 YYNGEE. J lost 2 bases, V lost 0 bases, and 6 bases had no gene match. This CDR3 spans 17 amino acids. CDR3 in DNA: TGTGCCAGCAGCGTAGAGGGGTCTAGCGGGACCTACAATGAGCAGTTCTTC. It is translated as CASSVEGSSGTYNEQFF.

CDR3 nucleotides: TGTGCCAGCAGTTTATATGGGGGCATGAAGACCCAGTACTTC. Amino acid sequence: CASSLYGGMKTQYF. The chain recombines TRBV28 with TRBJ2-5; possibly TRBD1 for D (6 bases). The germline V gene has CDR1 MDHEN and CDR2 SYDVKM. The CDR3 spans 14 residues. V lost 1 base and J 6 bases, leaving 12 bases between the germline ends. The variable domain in full, with the rest retrieved from reference TRBV28 and TRBJ2-5, is DVKVTQSSRYLVKRTGEKVFLECVQDMDHENMFWYRQDPGLGLRLIYFSYDVKMKEKGDIPEGYSVSREKKERFSLILESASTNQTSMYLCASSLYGGMKTQYFGPGTRLLVL.

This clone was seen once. DNA of the CDR3: TGTGCCAGCAGTCCTCAATGGGGAGGCTACACCTTC. This translates into CASSPQWGGYTF. The V gene is TRBV28, the J gene TRBJ1-2, with unresolved D. Trimming pared 5 bases from V and 8 bases from J, leaving 12 bases between. Per the germline V gene, CDR1 is MDHEN and CDR2 is SYDVKM. This CDR3 has 12 residues.

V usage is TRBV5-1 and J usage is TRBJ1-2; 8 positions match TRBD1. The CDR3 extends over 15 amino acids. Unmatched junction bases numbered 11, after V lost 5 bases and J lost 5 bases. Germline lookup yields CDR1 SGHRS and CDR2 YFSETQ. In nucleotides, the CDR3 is TGCGCCAGCAGGTTGACAGGGGTAGGGACTTATGGCTACACCTTC. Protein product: CASRLTGVGTYGYTF.

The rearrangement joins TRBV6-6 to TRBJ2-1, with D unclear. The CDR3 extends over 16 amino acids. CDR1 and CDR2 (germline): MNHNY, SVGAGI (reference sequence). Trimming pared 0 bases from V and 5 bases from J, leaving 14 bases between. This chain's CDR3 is CASSYSGGDLNNEQFF. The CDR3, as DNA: TGTGCCAGCAGTTACTCGGGTGGAGATTTGAACAATGAGCAGTTCTTC.

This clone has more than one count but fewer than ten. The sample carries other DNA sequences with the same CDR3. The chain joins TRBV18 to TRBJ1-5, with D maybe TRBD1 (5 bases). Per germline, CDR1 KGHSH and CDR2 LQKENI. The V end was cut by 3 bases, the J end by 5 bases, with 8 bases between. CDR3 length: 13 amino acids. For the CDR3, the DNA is TGTGCCAGCTCACCGGGGGGGGATCAGCCCCAGCATTTT. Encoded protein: CASSPGGDQPQHF. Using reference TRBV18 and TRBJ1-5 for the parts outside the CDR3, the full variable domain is NAGVMQNPRHLVRRRGQEARLRCSPMKGHSHVYWYRQLPEEGLKFMVYLQKENIIDESGMPKERFSAEFPKEGPSILRIQQVVRGDSAAYFCASSPGGDQPQHFGDGTRLSIL.

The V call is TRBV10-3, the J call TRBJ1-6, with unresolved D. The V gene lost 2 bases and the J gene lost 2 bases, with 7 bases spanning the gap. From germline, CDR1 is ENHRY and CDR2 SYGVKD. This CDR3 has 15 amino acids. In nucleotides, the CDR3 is TGTGCCATCAGTGAGGATGGGCCCTATAATTCACCCCTCCACTTT. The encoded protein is CAISEDGPYNSPLHF.

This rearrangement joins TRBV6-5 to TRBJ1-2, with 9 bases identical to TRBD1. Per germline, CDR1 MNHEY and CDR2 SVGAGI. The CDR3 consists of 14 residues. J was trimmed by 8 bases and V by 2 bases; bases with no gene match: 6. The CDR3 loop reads CASSYGTGIRGYTF. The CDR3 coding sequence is TGTGCCAGCAGTTACGGGACAGGGATAAGAGGCTACACCTTC.

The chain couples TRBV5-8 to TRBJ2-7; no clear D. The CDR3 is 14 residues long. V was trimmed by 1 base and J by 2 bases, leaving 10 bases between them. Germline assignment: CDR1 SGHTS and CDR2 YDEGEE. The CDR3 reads CASSLRVATYEQYF. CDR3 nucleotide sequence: TGTGCCAGCAGCTTGAGGGTAGCTACCTACGAGCAGTACTTC.

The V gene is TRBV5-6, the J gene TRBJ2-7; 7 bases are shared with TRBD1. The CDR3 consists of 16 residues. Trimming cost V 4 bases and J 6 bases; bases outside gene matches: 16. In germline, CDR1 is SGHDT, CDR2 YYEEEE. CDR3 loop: CASSPILGTVKGEQYF. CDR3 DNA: TGTGCCAGCAGCCCTATCTTGGGGACAGTGAAGGGCGAGCAGTACTTC.

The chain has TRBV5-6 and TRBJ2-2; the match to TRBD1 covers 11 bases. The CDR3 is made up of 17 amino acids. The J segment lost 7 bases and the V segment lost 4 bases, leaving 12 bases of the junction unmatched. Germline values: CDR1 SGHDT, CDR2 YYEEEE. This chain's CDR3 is CASSHVPGQGVGGELFF. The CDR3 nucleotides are TGTGCCAGCAGCCACGTCCCGGGACAGGGGGTCGGCGGGGAGCTGTTTTTT.

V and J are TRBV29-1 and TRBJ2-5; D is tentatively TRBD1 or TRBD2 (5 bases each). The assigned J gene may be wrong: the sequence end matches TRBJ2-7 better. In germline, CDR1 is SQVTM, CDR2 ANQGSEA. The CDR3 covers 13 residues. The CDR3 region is CSVARWDVNEQYF. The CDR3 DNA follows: TGCAGCGTCGCAAGGTGGGACGTTAACGAGCAGTACTTC.

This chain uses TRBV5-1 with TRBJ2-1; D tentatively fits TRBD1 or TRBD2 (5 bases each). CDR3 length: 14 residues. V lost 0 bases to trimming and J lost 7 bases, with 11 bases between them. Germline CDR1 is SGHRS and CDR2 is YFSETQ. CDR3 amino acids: CASSLAAGRNEQFF. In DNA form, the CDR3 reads TGCGCCAGCAGCTTGGCAGCAGGGAGAAATGAGCAGTTCTTC.

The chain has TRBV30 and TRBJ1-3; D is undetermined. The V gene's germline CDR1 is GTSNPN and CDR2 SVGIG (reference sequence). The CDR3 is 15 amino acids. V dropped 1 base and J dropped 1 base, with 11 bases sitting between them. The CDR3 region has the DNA TGTGCCTGGAGTGGTAACAACCTATCTGGAAACACCATATATTTT. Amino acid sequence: CAWSGNNLSGNTIYF. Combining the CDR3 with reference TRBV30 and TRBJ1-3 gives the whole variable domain SQTIHQWPATLVQPVGSPLSLECTVEGTSNPNLYWYRQAAGRGLQLLFYSVGIGQISSEVPQNLSASRPQDRQFILSSKKLLLSDSGFYLCAWSGNNLSGNTIYFGEGSWLTVV.

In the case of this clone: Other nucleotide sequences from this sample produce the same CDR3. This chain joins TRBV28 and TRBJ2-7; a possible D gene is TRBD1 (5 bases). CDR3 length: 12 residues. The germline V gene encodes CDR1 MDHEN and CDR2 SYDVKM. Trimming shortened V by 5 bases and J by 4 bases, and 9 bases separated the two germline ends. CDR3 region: CASSLTVYEQYF. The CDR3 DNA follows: TGTGCCAGCAGTCTGACAGTATACGAGCAGTACTTC.

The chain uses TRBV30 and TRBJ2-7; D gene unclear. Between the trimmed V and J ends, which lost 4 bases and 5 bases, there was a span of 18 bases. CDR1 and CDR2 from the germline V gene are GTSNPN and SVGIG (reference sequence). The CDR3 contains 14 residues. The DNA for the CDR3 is TGTGCCTGGAATTTTGGGGATCAAGGGCACGAGCAGTACTTC. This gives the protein CAWNFGDQGHEQYF.